The entry below gives a single T cell receptor beta chain sequence along with its context. The CDR3 consists of 17 residues. The germline V gene encodes CDR1 SGDLS and CDR2 YYNGEE. The V segment lost 4 bases and the J segment 1 base; nucleotides outside the gene matches: 13. This entry belongs to a study of T-cell memory formation after mild COVID-19. As for the study in general: Clustering of TCRs was largely donor specific.

TCR alpha and TCR beta cDNA libraries with sample barcodes and UMIs came from 5'RACE using constant-segment primers. MiXCR, run by TCRdb on the 5' RACE reads, gives a single entry per CDR3 protein. Seen here are roughly 340,000 distinct CDR3 sequences, about 15% observed once, and the top ten hold around 20%. The rearrangement joins TRBV9 to TRBJ2-5; 7 bases are shared with TRBD2. Sequenced material: PBMCs or a T cell subset sorted from them (not recorded which). This clonotype was sampled from a man aged 18-30 years who had mild COVID-19 (a few samples of this study predate the infection). Cell type and time point are not known. CDR3 in amino acids: CASSPRGDSGFQETQYF. In nucleotides, the CDR3 is TGTGCCAGCAGCCCCCGGGGGGATAGCGGGTTCCAAGAGACCCAGTACTTC. Full variable domain (missing parts from reference TRBV9 and TRBJ2-5): DSGVTQTPKHLITATGQRVTLRCSPRSGDLSVYWYQQSLDQGLQFLIQYYNGEERAKGNILERFSAQQFPDLHSELNLSSLELGDSALYFCASSPRGDSGFQETQYFGPGTRLLVL.